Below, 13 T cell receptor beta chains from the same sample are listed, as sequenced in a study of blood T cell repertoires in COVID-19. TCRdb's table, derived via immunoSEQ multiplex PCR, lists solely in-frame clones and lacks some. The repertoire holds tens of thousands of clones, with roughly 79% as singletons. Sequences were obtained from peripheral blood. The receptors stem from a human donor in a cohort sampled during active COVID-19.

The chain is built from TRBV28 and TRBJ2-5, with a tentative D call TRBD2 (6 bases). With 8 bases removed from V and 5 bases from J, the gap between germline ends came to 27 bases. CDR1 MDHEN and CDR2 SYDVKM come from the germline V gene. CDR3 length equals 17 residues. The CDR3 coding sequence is TGTGCCAGCTCGGTATGGGGGAGGAACCAAGGGACGGAGACCCAGTACTTC. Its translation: CASSVWGRNQGTETQYF. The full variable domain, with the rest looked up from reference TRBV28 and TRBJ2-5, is DVKVTQSSRYLVKRTGEKVFLECVQDMDHENMFWYRQDPGLGLRLIYFSYDVKMKEKGDIPEGYSVSREKKERFSLILESASTNQTSMYLCASSVWGRNQGTETQYFGPGTRLLVL.

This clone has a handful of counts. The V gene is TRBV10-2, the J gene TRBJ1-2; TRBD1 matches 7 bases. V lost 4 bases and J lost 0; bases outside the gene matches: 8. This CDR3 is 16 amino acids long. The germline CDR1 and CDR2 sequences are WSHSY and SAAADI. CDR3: CASSAGTVYSNYGYTF. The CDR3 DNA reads TGCGCCAGCAGTGCAGGGACAGTTTATTCTAACTATGGCTACACCTTC.

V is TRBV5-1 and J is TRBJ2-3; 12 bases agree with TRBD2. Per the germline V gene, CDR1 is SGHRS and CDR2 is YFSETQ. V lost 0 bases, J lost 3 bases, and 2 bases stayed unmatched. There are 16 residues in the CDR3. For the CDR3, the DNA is TGCGCCAGCAGCTTGGGCGGGACTAGCGGGACAGATACGCAGTATTTT. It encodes CASSLGGTSGTDTQYF. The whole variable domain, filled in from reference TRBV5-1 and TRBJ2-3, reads KAGVTQTPRYLIKTRGQQVTLSCSPISGHRSVSWYQQTPGQGLQFLFEYFSETQRNKGNFPGRFSGRQFSNSRSEMNVSTLELGDSALYLCASSLGGTSGTDTQYFGPGTRLTVL.

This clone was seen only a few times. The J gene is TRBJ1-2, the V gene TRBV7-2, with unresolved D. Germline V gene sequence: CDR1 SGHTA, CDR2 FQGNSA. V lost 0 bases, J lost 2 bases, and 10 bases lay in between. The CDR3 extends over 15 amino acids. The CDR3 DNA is TGTGCCAGCAGCTTAGCGGTTGAGATAAACTATGGCTACACCTTC. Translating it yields CASSLAVEINYGYTF.

The CDR3 coding sequence is TGTGCCAGCAGTGTAGGGACAGGGGGCGGAGAGACCCAGTACTTC. Protein: CASSVGTGGGETQYF. V is TRBV2 and J is TRBJ2-5; 12 bases line up with TRBD1. The CDR3 length is 15 residues. Germline V gene data show CDR1 as SNHLY and CDR2 as FYNNEI. The ends lost 4 bases at V and 4 bases at J; junction bases unmatched: 4.

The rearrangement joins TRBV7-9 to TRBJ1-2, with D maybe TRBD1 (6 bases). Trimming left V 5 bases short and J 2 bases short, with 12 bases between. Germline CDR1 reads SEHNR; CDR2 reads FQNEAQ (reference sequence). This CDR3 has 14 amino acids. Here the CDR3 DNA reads TGTGCCAGCAGCACCGGGACACTCAACTATGGCTACACCTTC. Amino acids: CASSTGTLNYGYTF.

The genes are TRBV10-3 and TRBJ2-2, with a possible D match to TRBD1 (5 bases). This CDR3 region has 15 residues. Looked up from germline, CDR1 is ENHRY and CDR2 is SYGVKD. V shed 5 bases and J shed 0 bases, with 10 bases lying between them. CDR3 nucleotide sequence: TGTGCCATCAGTCCTCAGGGAACGAACACCGGGGAGCTGTTTTTT. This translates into CAISPQGTNTGELFF.

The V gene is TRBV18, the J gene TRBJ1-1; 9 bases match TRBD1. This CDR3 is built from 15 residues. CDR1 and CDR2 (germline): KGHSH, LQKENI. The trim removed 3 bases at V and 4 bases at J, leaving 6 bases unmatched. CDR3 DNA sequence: TGTGCCAGCTCACCGAACAGGGGGCAGGCCACTGAAGCTTTCTTT. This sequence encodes CASSPNRGQATEAFF.

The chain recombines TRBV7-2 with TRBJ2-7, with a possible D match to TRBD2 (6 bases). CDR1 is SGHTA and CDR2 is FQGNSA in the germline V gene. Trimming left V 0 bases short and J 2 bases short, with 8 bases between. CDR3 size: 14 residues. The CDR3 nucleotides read TGTGCCAGCAGCTTAGCGGGGGGTCCCTACGAGCAGTACTTC. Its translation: CASSLAGGPYEQYF. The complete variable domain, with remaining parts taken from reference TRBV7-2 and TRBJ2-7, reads GAGVSQSPSNKVTEKGKDVELRCDPISGHTALYWYRQSLGQGLEFLIYFQGNSAPDKSGLPSDRFSAERTGGSVSTLTIQRTQQEDSAVYLCASSLAGGPYEQYFGPGTRLTVT.

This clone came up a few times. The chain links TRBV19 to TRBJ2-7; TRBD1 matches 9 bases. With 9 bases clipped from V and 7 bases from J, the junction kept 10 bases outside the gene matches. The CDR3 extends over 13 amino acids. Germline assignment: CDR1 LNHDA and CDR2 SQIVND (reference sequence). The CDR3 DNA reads TGTGCCAGCGGGACAGGGTATCGGGGTGAGCAGTACTTC. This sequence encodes CASGTGYRGEQYF.

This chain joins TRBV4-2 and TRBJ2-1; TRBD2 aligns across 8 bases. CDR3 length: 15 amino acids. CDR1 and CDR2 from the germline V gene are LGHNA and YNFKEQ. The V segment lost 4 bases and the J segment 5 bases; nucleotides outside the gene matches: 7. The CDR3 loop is CASSPVGLGNNEQFF. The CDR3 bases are TGTGCCAGCAGCCCGGTGGGACTAGGTAACAATGAGCAGTTCTTC.

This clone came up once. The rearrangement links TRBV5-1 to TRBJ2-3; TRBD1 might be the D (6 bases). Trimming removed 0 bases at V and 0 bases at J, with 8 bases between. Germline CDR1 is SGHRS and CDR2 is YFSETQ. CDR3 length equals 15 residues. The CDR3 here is CASSLERGSTDTQYF. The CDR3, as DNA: TGCGCCAGCAGCTTGGAGAGGGGGAGCACAGATACGCAGTATTTT. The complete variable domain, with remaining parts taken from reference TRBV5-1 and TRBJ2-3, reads KAGVTQTPRYLIKTRGQQVTLSCSPISGHRSVSWYQQTPGQGLQFLFEYFSETQRNKGNFPGRFSGRQFSNSRSEMNVSTLELGDSALYLCASSLERGSTDTQYFGPGTRLTVL.

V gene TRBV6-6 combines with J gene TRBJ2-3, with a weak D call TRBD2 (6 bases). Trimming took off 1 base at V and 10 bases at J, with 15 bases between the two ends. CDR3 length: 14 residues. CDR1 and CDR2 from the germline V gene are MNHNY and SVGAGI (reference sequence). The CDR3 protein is CASSYWQGWEAQYF. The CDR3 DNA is TGTGCCAGCAGTTACTGGCAGGGTTGGGAGGCGCAGTATTTT.